The following is a T cell receptor beta chain sequence with its context. The antigen is not known. V lost 4 bases, J lost 4 bases, and 10 bases lay in between. Germline V gene sequence: CDR1 SEHNR, CDR2 FQNEAQ (reference sequence). The CDR3 runs 13 residues. This entry is derived from a study of cytomegalovirus exposure and HLA in healthy donors. Overall study results and limits: It was approximately 170 TCR beta chains that were listed as cytomegalovirus-associated.

The study ran its PCR with 60 Vbeta and 13 Jbeta primers. Repertoires were generated with immunoSEQ multiplex PCR, while TCRdb's copy carries only in-frame clones and drops some. The table lists under 40,000 clones, roughly four fifths of them singletons. Donors showed nominal health when sampled, although they likely had unrecorded immune exposures. Sequenced input: PBMCs. The V gene is TRBV7-9, the J gene TRBJ2-5, with a tentative D call TRBD2 (6 bases). This receptor was taken from a woman aged 40 to 50 in good health and CMV-seronegative. CDR3 coding DNA: TGTGCCAGCAGCTCGGGACTGCTAGAGACCCAGTACTTC. Its protein product is CASSSGLLETQYF. The variable domain in full, with the rest retrieved from reference TRBV7-9 and TRBJ2-5, is DTGVSQNPRHKITKRGQNVTFRCDPISEHNRLYWYRQTLGQGPEFLTYFQNEAQLEKSRLLSDRFSAERPKGSFSTLEIQRTEQGDSAMYLCASSSGLLETQYFGPGTRLLVL.